This TCR beta chain was found in a study of blood T cell repertoires in COVID-19. Produced via immunoSEQ multiplex PCR; TCRdb's table is partial and in-frame only. Of 150,000 to 200,000 clones in the sample, approximately 85% were seen once. The ends lost 6 bases at V and 4 bases at J; junction bases unmatched: 3. The CDR3 covers 13 residues. Germline values: CDR1 LNHDA, CDR2 SQIVND (reference sequence). V usage is TRBV19 and J usage is TRBJ1-2; 9 nucleotides align to TRBD1. The clonotype was recovered from a man older than 75 with COVID-19, enrolled during active disease. Sequencing was done on a sample of peripheral blood. CDR3 sequence reads: CASSGTGTYGYTF. Here the CDR3 DNA reads TGTGCCAGTAGCGGGACAGGGACCTATGGCTACACCTTC.